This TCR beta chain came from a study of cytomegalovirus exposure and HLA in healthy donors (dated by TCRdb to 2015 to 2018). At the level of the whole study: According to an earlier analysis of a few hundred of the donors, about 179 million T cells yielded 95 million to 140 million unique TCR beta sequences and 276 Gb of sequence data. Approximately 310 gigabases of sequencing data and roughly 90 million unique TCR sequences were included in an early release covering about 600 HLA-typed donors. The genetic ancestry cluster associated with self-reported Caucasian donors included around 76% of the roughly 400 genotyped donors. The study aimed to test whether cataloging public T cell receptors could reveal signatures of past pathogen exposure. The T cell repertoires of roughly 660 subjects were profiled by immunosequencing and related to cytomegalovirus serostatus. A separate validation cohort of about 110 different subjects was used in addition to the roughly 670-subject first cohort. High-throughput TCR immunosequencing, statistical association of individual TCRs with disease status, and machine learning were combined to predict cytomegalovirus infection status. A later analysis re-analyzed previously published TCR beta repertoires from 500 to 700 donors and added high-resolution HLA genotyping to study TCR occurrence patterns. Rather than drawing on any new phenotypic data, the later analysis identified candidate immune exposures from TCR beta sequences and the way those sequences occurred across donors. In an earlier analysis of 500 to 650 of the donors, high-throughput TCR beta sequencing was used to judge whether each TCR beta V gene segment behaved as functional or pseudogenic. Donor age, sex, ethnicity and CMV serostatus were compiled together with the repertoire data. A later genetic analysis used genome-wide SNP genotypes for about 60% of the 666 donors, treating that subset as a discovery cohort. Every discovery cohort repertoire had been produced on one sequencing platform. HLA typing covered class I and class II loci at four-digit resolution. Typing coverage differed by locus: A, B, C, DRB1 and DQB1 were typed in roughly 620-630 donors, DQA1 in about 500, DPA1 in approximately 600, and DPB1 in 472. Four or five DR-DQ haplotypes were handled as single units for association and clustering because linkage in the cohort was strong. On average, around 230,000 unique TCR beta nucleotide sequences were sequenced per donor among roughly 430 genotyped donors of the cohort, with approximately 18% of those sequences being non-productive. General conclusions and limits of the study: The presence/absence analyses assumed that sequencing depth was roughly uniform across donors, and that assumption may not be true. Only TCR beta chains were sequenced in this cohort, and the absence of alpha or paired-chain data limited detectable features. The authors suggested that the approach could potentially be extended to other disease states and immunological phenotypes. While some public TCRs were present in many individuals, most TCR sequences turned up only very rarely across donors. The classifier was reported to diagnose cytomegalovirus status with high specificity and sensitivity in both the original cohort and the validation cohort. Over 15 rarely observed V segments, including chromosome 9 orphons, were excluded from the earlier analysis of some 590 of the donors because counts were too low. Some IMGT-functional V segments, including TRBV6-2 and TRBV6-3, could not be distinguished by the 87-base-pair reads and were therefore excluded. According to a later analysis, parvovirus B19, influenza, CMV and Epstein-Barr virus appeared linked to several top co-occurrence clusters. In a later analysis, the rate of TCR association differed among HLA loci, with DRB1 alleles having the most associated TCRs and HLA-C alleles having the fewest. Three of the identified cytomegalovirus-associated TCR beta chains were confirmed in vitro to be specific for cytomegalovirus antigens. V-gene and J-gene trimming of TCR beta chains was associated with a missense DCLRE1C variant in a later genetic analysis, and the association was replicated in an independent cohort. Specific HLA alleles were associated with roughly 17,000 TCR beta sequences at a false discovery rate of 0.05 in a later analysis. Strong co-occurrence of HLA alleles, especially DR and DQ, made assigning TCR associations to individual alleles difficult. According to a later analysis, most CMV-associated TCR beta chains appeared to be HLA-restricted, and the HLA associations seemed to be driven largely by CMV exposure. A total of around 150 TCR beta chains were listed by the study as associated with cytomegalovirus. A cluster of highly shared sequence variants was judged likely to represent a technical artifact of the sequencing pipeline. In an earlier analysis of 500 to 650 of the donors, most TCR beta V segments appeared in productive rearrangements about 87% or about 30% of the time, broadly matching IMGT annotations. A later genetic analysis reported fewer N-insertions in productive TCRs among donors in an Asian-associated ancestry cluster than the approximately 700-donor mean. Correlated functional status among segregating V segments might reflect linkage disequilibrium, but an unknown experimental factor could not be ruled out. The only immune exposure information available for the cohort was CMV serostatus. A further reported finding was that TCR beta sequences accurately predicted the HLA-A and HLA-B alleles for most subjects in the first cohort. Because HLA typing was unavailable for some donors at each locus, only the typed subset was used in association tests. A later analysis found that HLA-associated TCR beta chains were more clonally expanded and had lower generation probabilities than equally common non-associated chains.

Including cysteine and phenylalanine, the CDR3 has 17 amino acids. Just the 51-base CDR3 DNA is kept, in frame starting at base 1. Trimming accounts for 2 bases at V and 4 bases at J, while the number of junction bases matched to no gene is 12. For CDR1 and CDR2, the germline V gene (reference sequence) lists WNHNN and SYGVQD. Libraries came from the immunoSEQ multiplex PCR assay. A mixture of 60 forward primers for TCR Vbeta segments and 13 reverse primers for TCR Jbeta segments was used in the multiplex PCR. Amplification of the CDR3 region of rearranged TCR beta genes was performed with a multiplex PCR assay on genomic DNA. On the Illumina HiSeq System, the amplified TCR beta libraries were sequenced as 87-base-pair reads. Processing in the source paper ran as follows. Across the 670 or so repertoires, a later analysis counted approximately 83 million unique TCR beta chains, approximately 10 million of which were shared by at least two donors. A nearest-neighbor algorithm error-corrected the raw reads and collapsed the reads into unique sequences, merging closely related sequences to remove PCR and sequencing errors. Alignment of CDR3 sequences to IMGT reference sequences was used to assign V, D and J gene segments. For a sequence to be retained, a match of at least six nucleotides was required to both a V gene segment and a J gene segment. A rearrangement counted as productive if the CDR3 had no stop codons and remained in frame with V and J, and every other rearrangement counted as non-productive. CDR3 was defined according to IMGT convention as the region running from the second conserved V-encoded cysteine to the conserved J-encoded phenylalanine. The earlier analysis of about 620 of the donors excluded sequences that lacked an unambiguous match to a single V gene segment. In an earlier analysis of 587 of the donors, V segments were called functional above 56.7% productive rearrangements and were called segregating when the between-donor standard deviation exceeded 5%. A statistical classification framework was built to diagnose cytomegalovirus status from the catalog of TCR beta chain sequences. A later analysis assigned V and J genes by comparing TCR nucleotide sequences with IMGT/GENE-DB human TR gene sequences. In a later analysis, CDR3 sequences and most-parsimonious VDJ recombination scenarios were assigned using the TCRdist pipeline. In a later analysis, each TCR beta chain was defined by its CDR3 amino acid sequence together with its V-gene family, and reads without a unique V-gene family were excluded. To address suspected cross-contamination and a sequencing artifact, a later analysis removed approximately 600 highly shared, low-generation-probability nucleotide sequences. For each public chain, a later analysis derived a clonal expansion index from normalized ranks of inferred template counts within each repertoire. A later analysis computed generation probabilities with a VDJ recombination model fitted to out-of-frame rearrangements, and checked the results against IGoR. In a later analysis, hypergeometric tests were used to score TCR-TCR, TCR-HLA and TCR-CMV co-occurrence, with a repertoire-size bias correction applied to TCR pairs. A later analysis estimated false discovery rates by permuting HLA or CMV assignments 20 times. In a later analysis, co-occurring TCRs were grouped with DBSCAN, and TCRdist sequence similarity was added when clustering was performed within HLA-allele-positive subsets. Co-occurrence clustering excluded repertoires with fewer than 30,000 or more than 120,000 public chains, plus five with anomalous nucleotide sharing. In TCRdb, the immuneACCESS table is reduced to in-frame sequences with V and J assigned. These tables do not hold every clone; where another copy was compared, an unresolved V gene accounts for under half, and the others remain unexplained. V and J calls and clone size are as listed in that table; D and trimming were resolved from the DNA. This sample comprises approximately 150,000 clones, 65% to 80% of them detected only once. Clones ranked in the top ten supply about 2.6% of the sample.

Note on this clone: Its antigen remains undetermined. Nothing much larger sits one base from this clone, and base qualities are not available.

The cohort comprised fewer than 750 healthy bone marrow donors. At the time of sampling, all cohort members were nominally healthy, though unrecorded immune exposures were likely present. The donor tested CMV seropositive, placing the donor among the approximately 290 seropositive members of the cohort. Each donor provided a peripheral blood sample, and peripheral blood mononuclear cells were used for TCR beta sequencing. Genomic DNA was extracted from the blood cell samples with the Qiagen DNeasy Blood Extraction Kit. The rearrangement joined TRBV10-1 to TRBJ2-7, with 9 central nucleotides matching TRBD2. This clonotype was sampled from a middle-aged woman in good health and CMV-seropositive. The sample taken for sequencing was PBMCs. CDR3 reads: CASSETLRLAEGYEQYF. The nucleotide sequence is TGCGCCAGCAGTGAGACCCTCCGACTAGCGGAGGGATACGAGCAGTACTTC.